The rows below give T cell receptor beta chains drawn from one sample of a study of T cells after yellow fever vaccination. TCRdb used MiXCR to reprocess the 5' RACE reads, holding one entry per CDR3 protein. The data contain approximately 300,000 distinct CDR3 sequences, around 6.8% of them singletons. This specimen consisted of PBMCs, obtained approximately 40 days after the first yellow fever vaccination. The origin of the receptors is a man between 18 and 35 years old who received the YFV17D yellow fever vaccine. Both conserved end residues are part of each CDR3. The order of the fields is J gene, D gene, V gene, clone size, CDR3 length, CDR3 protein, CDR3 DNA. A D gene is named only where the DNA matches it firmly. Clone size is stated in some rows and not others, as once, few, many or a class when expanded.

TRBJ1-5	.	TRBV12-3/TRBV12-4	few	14	CASSVQGIDQPQHF	TGTGCCAGCAGTGTACAGGGTATAGATCAGCCCCAGCATTTT
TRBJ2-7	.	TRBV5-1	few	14	CASSLRVGLGEQYF	TGCGCCAGCAGCTTGCGGGTGGGTCTAGGCGAGCAGTACTTC
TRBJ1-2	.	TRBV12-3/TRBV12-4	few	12	CASSGLDYGYTF	TGTGCCAGCAGTGGGTTAGACTATGGCTACACCTTC
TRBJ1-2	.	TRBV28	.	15	CASSLGQGPSGGYTF	TGTGCCAGCAGTTTGGGGCAGGGGCCCTCAGGCGGCTACACCTTC
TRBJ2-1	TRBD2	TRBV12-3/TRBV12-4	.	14	CASSAGRKGNEQFF	TGTGCCAGCAGTGCCGGGAGGAAAGGCAATGAGCAGTTCTTC
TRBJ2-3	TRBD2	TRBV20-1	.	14	CSARSGESTDTQYF	TGCAGTGCGCGGAGCGGGGAAAGCACAGATACGCAGTATTTT
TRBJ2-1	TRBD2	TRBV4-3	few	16	CASSQELRLAGHEQFF	TGCGCCAGCAGCCAAGAGCTGAGACTAGCGGGGCATGAGCAGTTCTTC
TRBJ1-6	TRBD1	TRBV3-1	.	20	CASSRRGTGQGSSYNSPLHF	TGTGCCAGCAGCCGCAGGGGCACGGGACAGGGGAGCTCCTATAATTCACCCCTCCACTTT
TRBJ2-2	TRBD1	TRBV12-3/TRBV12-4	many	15	CASSPRGGATGELFF	TGTGCCAGCAGCCCCAGAGGGGGCGCAACCGGGGAGCTGTTTTTT
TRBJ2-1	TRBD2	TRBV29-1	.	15	CSVEAGRGGADEQFF	TGCAGCGTTGAAGCAGGGCGGGGGGGCGCGGATGAGCAGTTCTTC
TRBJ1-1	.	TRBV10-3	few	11	CAISGGTEAFF	TGTGCCATCAGTGGTGGCACTGAAGCTTTCTTT
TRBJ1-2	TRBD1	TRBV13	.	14	CASSLGQGAYGYTF	TGTGCCAGCAGCTTAGGGCAGGGGGCCTATGGCTACACCTTC
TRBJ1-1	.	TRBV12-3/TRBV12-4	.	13	CASSLSAQPEAFF	TGTGCCAGCAGTTTAAGTGCCCAGCCTGAAGCTTTCTTT
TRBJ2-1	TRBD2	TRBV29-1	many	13	CSVPSGGYNEQFF	TGCAGCGTCCCTAGCGGGGGATACAATGAGCAGTTCTTC
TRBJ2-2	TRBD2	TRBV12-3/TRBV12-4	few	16	CASRGSPSGGAGELFF	TGTGCCAGCAGGGGCAGCCCTAGCGGGGGAGCCGGGGAGCTGTTTTTT
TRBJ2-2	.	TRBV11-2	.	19	CASRSQGEAGRGGTGELFF	TGTGCCAGCAGATCTCAGGGGGAGGCAGGACGTGGGGGTACCGGGGAGCTGTTTTTT
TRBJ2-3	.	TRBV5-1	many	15	CASSLSDFFTDTQYF	TGCGCCAGCAGCTTGTCGGACTTCTTCACAGATACGCAGTATTTT
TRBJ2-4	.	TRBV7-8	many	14	CASSHRVGQNIQYF	TGTGCCAGCAGCCACAGGGTTGGCCAAAACATTCAGTACTTC
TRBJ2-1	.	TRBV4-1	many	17	CASSRVALAYKGNEQFF	TGCGCCAGCAGCCGCGTGGCCCTAGCGTATAAGGGGAATGAGCAGTTCTTC
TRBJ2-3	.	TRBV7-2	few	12	CASSYPRGTQYF	TGTGCCAGCAGCTATCCCCGGGGTACGCAGTATTTT
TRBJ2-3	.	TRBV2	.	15	CASSVYGEGSDTQYF	TGTGCCAGCAGTGTTTACGGCGAGGGGTCAGATACGCAGTATTTT
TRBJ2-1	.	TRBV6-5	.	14	CASSYAGWGYEQFF	TGTGCCAGCAGTTACGCGGGGTGGGGCTATGAGCAGTTCTTC
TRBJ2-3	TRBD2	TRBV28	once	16	CASSLPTSGGSDTQYF	TGTGCCAGCAGTTTGCCAACTAGCGGGGGCTCAGATACGCAGTATTTT
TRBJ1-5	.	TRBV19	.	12	CASSTLSGPQHF	TGTGCCAGTAGTACGCTAAGTGGGCCCCAGCATTTT
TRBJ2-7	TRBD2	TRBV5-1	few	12	CASSLAGREEYF	TGCGCCAGCAGCTTGGCCGGCCGGGAGGAGTACTTC
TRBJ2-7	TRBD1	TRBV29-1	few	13	CSVVTGERYEQYF	TGCAGCGTTGTAACAGGGGAACGCTACGAGCAGTACTTC
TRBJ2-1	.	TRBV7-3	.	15	CASSYTTSSYNEQFF	TGTGCCAGCAGTTATACCACCAGCTCCTACAATGAGCAGTTCTTC
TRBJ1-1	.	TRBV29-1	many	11	CSVTFLQDAFF	TGCAGCGTTACCTTTCTCCAGGATGCTTTCTTT
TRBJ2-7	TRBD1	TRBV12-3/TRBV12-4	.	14	CASPIRDRGHEQYF	TGTGCCAGCCCTATCCGGGACAGGGGGCACGAGCAGTACTTC
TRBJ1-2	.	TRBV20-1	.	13	CSARAGGVEGYTF	TGCAGTGCTAGAGCGGGGGGCGTGGAGGGCTACACCTTC
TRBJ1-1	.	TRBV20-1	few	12	CSARQGATEAFF	TGCAGTGCTAGACAGGGAGCCACTGAAGCTTTCTTT